This T cell receptor (beta chain) was recovered during a study of metastatic and nonmetastatic thyroid tumors. Study information: From malignant and benign thyroid patients, repertoires in blood and in tumor or nodule tissue were compared.

Nobody among the patients had been given any treatment before thyroid surgery. This clone was seen a few times. This CDR3 spans 15 amino acids. The ends lost 8 bases at V and 2 bases at J; junction bases unmatched: 6. Germline V gene sequence: CDR1 SNHLY, CDR2 FYNNEI. Using MiXCR, TCRdb reanalyzed the PCR reads. The data contain 53,000 or so clones, roughly 22% of them seen just once; the ten biggest clones take up more than 3.5%. The receptor's source is a female donor with papillary thyroid cancer or a benign thyroid nodule (not recorded which). Some clones in this sample may be carry-over from other donors' samples. The chain combines TRBV2 with TRBJ2-3, with TRBD1 matching 11 bases. Sequencing used blood. The CDR3 DNA sequence: TGTGCCAGCGGGTTGGACAGGGGGCACACAGATACGCAGTATTTT. It encodes CASGLDRGHTDTQYF.